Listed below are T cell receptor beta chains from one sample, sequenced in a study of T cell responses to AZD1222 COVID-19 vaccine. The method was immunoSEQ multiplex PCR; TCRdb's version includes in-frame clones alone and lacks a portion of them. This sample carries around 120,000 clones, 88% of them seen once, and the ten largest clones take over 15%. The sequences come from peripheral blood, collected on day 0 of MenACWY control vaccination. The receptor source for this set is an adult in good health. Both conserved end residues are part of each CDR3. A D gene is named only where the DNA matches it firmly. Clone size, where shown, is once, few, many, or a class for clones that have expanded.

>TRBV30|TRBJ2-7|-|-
TGTGCCTGGAGTGTACGAGGGTGGGCCTACGAGCAGTACTTC
CAWSVRGWAYEQYF
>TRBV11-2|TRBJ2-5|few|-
TGTGCCAGCAGCTTAGAAGAGACCCAGTACTTC
CASSLEETQYF
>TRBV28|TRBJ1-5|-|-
TGTGCCAGCAGTTTTTATGGGGGTGGGGGGCCGTATCAGCCCCAGCATTTT
CASSFYGGGGPYQPQHF
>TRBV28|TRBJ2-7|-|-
TGTGCCAGCACAGTCGGCGGGATCAGCTCCTACGAGCAGTACTTC
CASTVGGISSYEQYF
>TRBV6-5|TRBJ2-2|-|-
TGTGCCAGCAGACGCACAGGGCAGAACACCGGGGAGCTGTTTTTT
CASRRTGQNTGELFF
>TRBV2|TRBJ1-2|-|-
TGTGCCAGCAGAAGAACGGACGTCAACTATGGCTACACCTTC
CASRRTDVNYGYTF
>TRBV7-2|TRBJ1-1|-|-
TGTGCCAGCAGCCAGAACGGTCCGGCGCGGGACACTGAAGCTTTCTTT
CASSQNGPARDTEAFF
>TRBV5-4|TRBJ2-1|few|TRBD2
TGTGCCAGCAGCCGGACTAGTATCGATGAGCAGTTCTTC
CASSRTSIDEQFF
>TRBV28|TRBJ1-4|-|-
TGTGCCAGCATCACCTCGGGGGGCCCCAATGAAAAACTGTTTTTT
CASITSGGPNEKLFF
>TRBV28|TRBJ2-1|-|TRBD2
TGTGCCAGCAGTTTCCCCGGACTAGCCCAAGGAGGCAATGAGCAGTTCTTC
CASSFPGLAQGGNEQFF
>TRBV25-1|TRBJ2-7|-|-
TGTGCCAGCAGTGAATGGGGTTTTGGAGGCGAGCAGTACTTC
CASSEWGFGGEQYF
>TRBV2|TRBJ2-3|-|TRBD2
TGTGCCAGCAGGGGACTAGCGGGAGGGCCTGCGCAGTATTTT
CASRGLAGGPAQYF
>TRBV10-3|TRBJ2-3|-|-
TGTGCCACCGGGACCGGGGATACGCAGTATTTT
CATGTGDTQYF
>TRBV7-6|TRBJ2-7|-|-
TGTGCCAGCAGCTTGTCTCGGGCAGGGCCCCCCTACGAGCAGTACTTC
CASSLSRAGPPYEQYF
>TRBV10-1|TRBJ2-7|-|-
TGCGCCGCGTGGACTCCTCCTTACGAGCAGTACTTC
CAAWTPPYEQYF
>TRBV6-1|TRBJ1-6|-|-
TGTGCCAGCAGTTATGCAGGGAAGGGTTCACCCCTCCACTTT
CASSYAGKGSPLHF
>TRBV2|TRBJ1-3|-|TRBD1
TGTGCCAGTGGGGGACAGAGCTCTGGAAACACCATATATTTT
CASGGQSSGNTIYF
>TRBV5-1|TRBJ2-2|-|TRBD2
TGCGCCAGCAGATCTTCTGGGACTAGCGGTTCGAACACCGGGGAGCTGTTTTTT
CASRSSGTSGSNTGELFF
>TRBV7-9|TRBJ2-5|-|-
TGTGCCAGCAGCTCAGCCACCACAGGAGGGGAGACCCAGTACTTC
CASSSATTGGETQYF
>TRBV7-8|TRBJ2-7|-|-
TGTGCCAGCAGCTTAGAACACGGGAGCTCCTACGAGCAGTACTTC
CASSLEHGSSYEQYF
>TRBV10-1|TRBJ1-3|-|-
TGCGCCAGCAGTCAGAACTCTGGAAACACCATATATTTT
CASSQNSGNTIYF
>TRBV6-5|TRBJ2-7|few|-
TGTGCCAGCAGTTACTCGGGCGGCCTCGAGCAGTACTTC
CASSYSGGLEQYF
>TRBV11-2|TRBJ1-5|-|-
TGTGCCAGCAGCTTGCGGGGTGACGGCAATCAGCCCCAGCATTTT
CASSLRGDGNQPQHF
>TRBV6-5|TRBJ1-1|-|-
TGTGCCAGCTGGGGATTCACGTTTGAAGCTTTCTTT
CASWGFTFEAFF
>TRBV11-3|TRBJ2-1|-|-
TGTGCCAGCAGCCCGAGGCGAGGGCAGTACAATGAGCAGTTCTTC
CASSPRRGQYNEQFF
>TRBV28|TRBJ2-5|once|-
TGTGCCAGCAGTTTAGCAGGAAAGTACCAAGAGACCCAGTACTTC
CASSLAGKYQETQYF
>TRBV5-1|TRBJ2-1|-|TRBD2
TGCGCCAGCAGCTTGAGGATAGCGGGAGGTCCTGAGCAGTTCTTC
CASSLRIAGGPEQFF
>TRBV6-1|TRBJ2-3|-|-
TGTGCCAGCAGTGAGCCAGGGAACACAGATACGCAGTATTTT
CASSEPGNTDTQYF